These 12 T cell receptor beta chains came from one sample sequenced in a study of response to subunit inactivated influenza vaccine (dated 2018 in TCRdb). Library construction relied on RT-PCR. TCRdb lists the instrument as Illumina HiSeq 2500. TCRdb took the public reads, trimmed them with fastp at Q25, ran MiXCR for clone calling and kept in-frame beta chains. One record per CDR3 amino acid sequence lists the most common genes and DNA. Present in this sample are under 800,000 distinct CDR3 sequences, roughly 13% of which were seen just once. The ten largest account for less than 9% of the sample. The sequencing used PBMCs from blood, collected 14 to 15 days before vaccination. Receptors were obtained from a man in his fifties who received an inactivated influenza vaccine. Donor details come from another sample of the same person, matched by shared clones.

The chain combines TRBV11-2 with TRBJ2-2; 8 bases line up with TRBD1. The V gene's germline CDR1 is SGHAT and CDR2 FQNNGV. The CDR3 contains 16 residues. V shed 3 bases and J 0 bases; nucleotides not matched to a gene: 3. The CDR3 region is CASSFWDRPNTGELFF. CDR3 nucleotide sequence: TGTGCCAGCAGCTTCTGGGACAGGCCGAACACCGGGGAGCTGTTTTTT. Variable domain in full (rest from reference TRBV11-2 and TRBJ2-2): EAGVAQSPRYKIIEKRQSVAFWCNPISGHATLYWYQQILGQGPKLLIQFQNNGVVDDSQLPKDRFSAERLKGVDSTLKIQPAKLEDSAVYLCASSFWDRPNTGELFFGEGSRLTVL.

This clonotype was detected many times. This chain links TRBV10-3 with TRBJ2-3, with 7 bases identical to TRBD1. The J segment lost 2 bases and the V segment lost 3 bases, leaving 5 bases of the junction unmatched. The CDR3 is 15 residues long. Germline V gene lookup returns CDR1 ENHRY and CDR2 SYGVKD. The CDR3, as DNA: TGTGCCATCAGTGAAACAGGGGACCACACAGATACGCAGTATTTT. It encodes CAISETGDHTDTQYF.

This clonotype came up many times. This chain links TRBV7-9 with TRBJ1-5; no clear D. The CDR3 is 15 residues long. V lost 10 bases to trimming and J lost 0 bases, with 16 bases between them. Germline V CDR1 and CDR2: SEHNR, FQNEAQ (reference sequence). The CDR3: CAIEYRGVSNQPQHF. Here the CDR3 DNA reads TGTGCCATAGAGTATCGAGGAGTTAGCAATCAGCCCCAGCATTTT.

This chain connects TRBV29-1 to TRBJ2-7; tentatively, D is TRBD1 (5 bases). The CDR3 has 12 amino acids. V was trimmed by 6 bases and J by 2 bases, leaving 11 bases between them. Looked up from germline, CDR1 is SQVTM and CDR2 is ANQGSEA. CDR3 in DNA: TGCAGCGTCTTGGACATTACCTACGAGCAGTACTTC. This sequence encodes CSVLDITYEQYF.

This chain uses TRBV4-1 with TRBJ2-2; no clear D. The CDR3 has 17 residues. CDR1 and CDR2 from the germline V gene are MGHRA and YSYEKL. V lost 0 bases, J lost 6 bases, and 17 bases lay in between. The CDR3 region has the DNA TGCGCCAGCAGCCAAGAGGGAATCAGCCCCTTGGCCGGGGAGCTGTTTTTT. Its protein is CASSQEGISPLAGELFF.

In DNA form, the CDR3 reads TGTGCCAGCAGCCTGGGACCGATCTCCTACGAGCAGTACTTC. As protein: CASSLGPISYEQYF. V gene TRBV2 combines with J gene TRBJ2-7, with D possibly called TRBD1 or TRBD2 (5 bases each). This CDR3 has 14 residues. Germline V gene lookup returns CDR1 SNHLY and CDR2 FYNNEI. The V gene lost 6 bases and the J gene lost 0 bases, with 12 bases spanning the gap.

This clonotype was observed a few times. In nucleotides, the CDR3 is TGTGCCAGCAGCCCGCACAGCGGGGTCTCGTACGAGCAGTACTTC. Its translation is CASSPHSGVSYEQYF. V is TRBV7-9 and J is TRBJ2-7, with 7 bases fitting TRBD2. This CDR3 comprises 15 residues. The V segment lost 5 bases and the J segment 4 bases; nucleotides outside the gene matches: 11. Germline CDR1 is SEHNR and CDR2 is FQNEAQ (reference sequence). The variable domain in full, completed from reference TRBV7-9 and TRBJ2-7, reads DTGVSQNPRHKITKRGQNVTFRCDPISEHNRLYWYRQTLGQGPEFLTYFQNEAQLEKSRLLSDRFSAERPKGSFSTLEIQRTEQGDSAMYLCASSPHSGVSYEQYFGPGTRLTVT.

This clonotype was detected only a few times. The genes are TRBV4-1 and TRBJ2-1, with D possibly matching TRBD2 (5 bases). Trimming took 1 base from V and 3 from J, leaving 19 bases between them. This CDR3 comprises 18 residues. The germline V gene encodes CDR1 MGHRA and CDR2 YSYEKL. The CDR3 DNA reads TGCGCCAGCAGCCAAGCTATTTTACGAACGGGGAACTACAATGAGCAGTTCTTC. Translating gives CASSQAILRTGNYNEQFF.

In the case of this clonotype: A much larger clone is a single base away; this may be a read error. V and J are TRBV14 and TRBJ2-1; TRBD2 aligns across 13 bases. Germline values: CDR1 SGHDN, CDR2 FVKESK. The CDR3 contains 17 residues. The V segment lost 1 base and the J segment 6 bases; nucleotides outside the gene matches: 6. CDR3 nucleotide sequence: TGTGCCAGCAGCCAAGGTAGGACTAGCGGGAGCCTCAATGAGCAGTTCTTC. As protein: CASSQGRTSGSLNEQFF.

The table lists this clonotype with many counts. The chain is built from TRBV5-1 and TRBJ1-2, with no clear D. The CDR3 length is 10 residues. Germline CDR1 SGHRS, CDR2 YFSETQ. Deletions cut 1 base from V and 8 bases from J, with 3 bases between. CDR3 in DNA: TGCGCCAGCAGCTTGTTAGGCTACACCTTC. It is translated as CASSLLGYTF.

The chain combines TRBV30 with TRBJ1-1; weak D call: TRBD1 (6 bases). Germline V gives CDR1 GTSNPN, CDR2 SVGIG (reference sequence). The CDR3 length is 12 residues. Deletions cut 5 bases from V and 5 bases from J, with 12 bases between. This CDR3 is CAWGQLGTEAFF. The CDR3 DNA reads as TGTGCCTGGGGACAGTTGGGGACTGAAGCTTTCTTT.

This clonotype was counted ten times or more. The rearrangement uses TRBV12-3 or TRBV12-4 and TRBJ1-1; D call uncertain. Trimming pared 7 bases from V and 3 bases from J, leaving 6 bases between. This CDR3 is 11 amino acids long. The CDR3 region is CASKFDTEAFF. The CDR3 region has the DNA TGTGCCAGCAAGTTTGACACTGAAGCTTTCTTT.